Listed here is a single T cell receptor beta chain. The length of the CDR3 is 16 residues. Germline CDR1 reads DFQATT; CDR2 reads SNEGSKA (reference sequence). Trimming cost V 0 bases and J 4 bases; bases outside gene matches: 8. In the ophthalmopathy cohort, Clinical Activity Score was at least 3, NOSPECS grade at least 4, and duration under 3 months. PBMCs were derived from roughly 10 ml fresh peripheral blood. Using RNA transcripts as the source, TCR beta CDR3 regions were amplified. An initial round of RT-PCR targeting the TCR CDR3 relied on the HTBI primer set. TCRdb re-analysed the multiplex PCR reads in MiXCR, keeping a single row per CDR3 protein. The repertoire holds hundreds of thousands of distinct CDR3 sequences, with around 15% as singletons. These data originate in a study of T cells in Graves' hyperthyroidism and ophthalmopathy.

The rearrangement uses TRBV20-1 and TRBJ2-1; 8 nucleotides agree with TRBD2. Sequencing input: blood. The clonotype was recovered from a woman aged 40 to 50 with Graves' ophthalmopathy. The CDR3 DNA sequence: TGCAGTGCTAGAGATCAGCGCGGGGGGCCGTACAATGAGCAGTTCTTC. This encodes CSARDQRGGPYNEQFF.